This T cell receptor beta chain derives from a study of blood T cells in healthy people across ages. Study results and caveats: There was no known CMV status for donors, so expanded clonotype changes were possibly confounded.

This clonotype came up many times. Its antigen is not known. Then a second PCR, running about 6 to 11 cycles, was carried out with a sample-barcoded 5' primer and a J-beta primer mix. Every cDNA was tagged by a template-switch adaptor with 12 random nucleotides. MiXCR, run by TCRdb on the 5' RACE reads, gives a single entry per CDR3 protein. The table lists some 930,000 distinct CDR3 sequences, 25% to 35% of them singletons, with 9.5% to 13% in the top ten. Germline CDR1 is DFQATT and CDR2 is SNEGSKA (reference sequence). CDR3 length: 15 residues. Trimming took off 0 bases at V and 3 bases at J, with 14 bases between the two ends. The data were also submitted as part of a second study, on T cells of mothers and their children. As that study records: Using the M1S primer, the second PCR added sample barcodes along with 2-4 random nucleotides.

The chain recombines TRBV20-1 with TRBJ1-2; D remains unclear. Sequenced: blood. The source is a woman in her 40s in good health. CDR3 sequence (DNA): TGCAGTGCTAGAGAGCCGGTTGGGCTGGACTATGGCTACACCTTC. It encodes CSAREPVGLDYGYTF.